This T cell receptor (beta chain) was retrieved from a study of T cells in Graves' hyperthyroidism and ophthalmopathy. The V segment lost 6 bases and the J segment 5 bases; nucleotides outside the gene matches: 9. In germline, CDR1 is SGHDN, CDR2 FVKESK. This CDR3 has 14 amino acids. TCR beta CDR3 regions were amplified from RNA. Using the HTBI primer set, a first-round RT-PCR was run on the TCR CDR3. TCRdb reanalysed the multiplex PCR reads using MiXCR and keeps one entry per CDR3 protein. Among over 650,000 distinct CDR3 sequences, 45% were seen once, and the ten largest hold less than 9%. This clonotype was found a few times.

The gene calls are TRBV14 and TRBJ1-1; TRBD1 matches at 7 bases. Sample: peripheral blood or thyroid tissue (not recorded which). This receptor was identified in an adult man with Graves' disease, either hyperthyroidism or ophthalmopathy (not recorded which). DNA for the CDR3: TGTGCCAGCAGTCACAGGGGCCCTCAGACTGAAGCTTTCTTT. This codes for CASSHRGPQTEAFF. Full variable domain (missing parts from reference TRBV14 and TRBJ1-1): EAGVTQFPSHSVIEKGQTVTLRCDPISGHDNLYWYRRVMGKEIKFLLHFVKESKQDESGMPNNRFLAERTGGTYSTLKVQPAELEDSGVYFCASSHRGPQTEAFFGQGTRLTVV.